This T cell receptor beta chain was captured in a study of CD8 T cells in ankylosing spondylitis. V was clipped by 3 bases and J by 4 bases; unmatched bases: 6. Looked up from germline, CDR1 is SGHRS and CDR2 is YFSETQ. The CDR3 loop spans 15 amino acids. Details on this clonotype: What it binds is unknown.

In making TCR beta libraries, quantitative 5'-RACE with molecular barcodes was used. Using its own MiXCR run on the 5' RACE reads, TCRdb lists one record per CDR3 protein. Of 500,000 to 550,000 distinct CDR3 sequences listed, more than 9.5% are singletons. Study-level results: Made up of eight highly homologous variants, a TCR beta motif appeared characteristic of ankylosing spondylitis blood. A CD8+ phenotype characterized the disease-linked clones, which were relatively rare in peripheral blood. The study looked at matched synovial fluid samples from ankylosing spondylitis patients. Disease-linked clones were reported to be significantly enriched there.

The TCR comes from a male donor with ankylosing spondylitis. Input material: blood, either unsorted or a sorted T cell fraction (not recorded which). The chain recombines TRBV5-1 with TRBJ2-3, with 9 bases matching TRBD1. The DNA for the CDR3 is TGCGCCAGCAGCTGGGCGGGACAGGGCCCAGATACGCAGTATTTT. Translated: CASSWAGQGPDTQYF.